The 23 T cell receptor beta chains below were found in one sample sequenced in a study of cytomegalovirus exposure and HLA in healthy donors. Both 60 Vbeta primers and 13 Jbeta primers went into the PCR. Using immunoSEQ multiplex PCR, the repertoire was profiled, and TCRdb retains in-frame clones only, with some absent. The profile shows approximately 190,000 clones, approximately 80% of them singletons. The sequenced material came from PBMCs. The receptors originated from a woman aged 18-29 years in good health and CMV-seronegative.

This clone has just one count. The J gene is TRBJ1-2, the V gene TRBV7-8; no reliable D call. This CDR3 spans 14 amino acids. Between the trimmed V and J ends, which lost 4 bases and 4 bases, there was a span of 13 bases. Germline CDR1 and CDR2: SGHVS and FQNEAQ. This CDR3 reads CASSSTAVAYGYTF. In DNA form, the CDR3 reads TGTGCCAGCAGCTCCACAGCAGTTGCCTATGGCTACACCTTC.

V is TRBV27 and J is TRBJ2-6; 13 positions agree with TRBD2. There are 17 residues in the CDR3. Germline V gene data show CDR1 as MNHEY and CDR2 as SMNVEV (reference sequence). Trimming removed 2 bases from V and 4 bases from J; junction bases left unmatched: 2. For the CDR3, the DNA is TGTGCCAGCAGTTTAACTAGCGGGAGGGCCGGGGCCAACGTCCTGACTTTC. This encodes CASSLTSGRAGANVLTF.

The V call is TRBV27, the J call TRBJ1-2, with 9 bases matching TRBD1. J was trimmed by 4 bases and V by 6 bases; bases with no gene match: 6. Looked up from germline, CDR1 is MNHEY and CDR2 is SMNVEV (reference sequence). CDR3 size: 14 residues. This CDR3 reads CASRFTGGPYGYTF. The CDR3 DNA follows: TGTGCCAGCAGGTTTACAGGGGGCCCCTATGGCTACACCTTC.

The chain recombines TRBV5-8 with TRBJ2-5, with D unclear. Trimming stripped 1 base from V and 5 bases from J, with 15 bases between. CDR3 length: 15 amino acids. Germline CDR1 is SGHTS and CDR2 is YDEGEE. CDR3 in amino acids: CASSLYDSPRETQYF. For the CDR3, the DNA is TGTGCCAGCAGCTTGTATGACTCCCCCCGGGAGACCCAGTACTTC.

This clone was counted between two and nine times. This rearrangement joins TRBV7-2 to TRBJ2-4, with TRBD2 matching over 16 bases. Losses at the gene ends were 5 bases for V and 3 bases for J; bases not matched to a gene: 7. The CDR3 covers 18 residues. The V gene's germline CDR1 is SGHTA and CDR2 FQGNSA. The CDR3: CASSHGTSGRAVKNIQYF. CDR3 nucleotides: TGTGCCAGCAGCCATGGGACTAGCGGGAGGGCCGTCAAAAACATTCAGTACTTC.

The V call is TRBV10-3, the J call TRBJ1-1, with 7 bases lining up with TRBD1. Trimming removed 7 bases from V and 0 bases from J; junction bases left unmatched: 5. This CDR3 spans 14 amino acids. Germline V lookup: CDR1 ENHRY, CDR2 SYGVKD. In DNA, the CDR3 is TGTGCCATCAATCCGGGACAGATGAACACTGAAGCTTTCTTT. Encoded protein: CAINPGQMNTEAFF.

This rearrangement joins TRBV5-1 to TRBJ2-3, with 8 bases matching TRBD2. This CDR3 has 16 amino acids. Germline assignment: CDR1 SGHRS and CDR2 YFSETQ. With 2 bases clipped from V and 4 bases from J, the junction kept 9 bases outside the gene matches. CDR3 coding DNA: TGCGCCAGCAGCTTTTCTAGCGGGTGGTCGGCAGATACGCAGTATTTT. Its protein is CASSFSSGWSADTQYF. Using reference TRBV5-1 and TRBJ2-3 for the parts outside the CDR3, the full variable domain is KAGVTQTPRYLIKTRGQQVTLSCSPISGHRSVSWYQQTPGQGLQFLFEYFSETQRNKGNFPGRFSGRQFSNSRSEMNVSTLELGDSALYLCASSFSSGWSADTQYFGPGTRLTVL.

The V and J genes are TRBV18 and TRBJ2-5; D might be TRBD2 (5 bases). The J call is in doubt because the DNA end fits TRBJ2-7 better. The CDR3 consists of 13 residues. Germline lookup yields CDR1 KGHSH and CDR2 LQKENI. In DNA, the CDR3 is TGTGCCAGCTCACCAGGGAGCTTTTACGAGCAGTACTTC. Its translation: CASSPGSFYEQYF.

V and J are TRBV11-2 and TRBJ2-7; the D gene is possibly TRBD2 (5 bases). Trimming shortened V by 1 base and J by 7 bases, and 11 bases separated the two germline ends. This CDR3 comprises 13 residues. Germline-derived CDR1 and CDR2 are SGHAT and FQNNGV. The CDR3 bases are TGTGCCAGCAGCTTAGGTCGTGGGAGTGAGCAGTACTTC. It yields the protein CASSLGRGSEQYF.

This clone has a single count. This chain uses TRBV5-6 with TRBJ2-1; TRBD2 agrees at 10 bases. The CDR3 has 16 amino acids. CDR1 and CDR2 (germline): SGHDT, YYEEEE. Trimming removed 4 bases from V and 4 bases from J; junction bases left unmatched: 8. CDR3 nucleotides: TGTGCCAGCAGCGGCCCGGGACTAGCGATGTACAATGAGCAGTTCTTC. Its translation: CASSGPGLAMYNEQFF.

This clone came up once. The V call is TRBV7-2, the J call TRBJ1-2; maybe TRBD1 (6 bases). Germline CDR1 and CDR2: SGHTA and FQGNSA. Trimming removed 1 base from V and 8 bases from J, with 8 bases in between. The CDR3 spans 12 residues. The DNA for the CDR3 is TGTGCCAGCAGCTTAGTCAGGGGCGGCTACACCTTC. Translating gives CASSLVRGGYTF.

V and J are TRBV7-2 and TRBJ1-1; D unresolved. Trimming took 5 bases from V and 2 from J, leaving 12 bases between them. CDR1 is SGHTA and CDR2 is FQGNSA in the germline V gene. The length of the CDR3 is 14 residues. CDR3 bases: TGTGCCAGCAGCCCCGGGAGGGATAACACTGAAGCTTTCTTT. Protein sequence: CASSPGRDNTEAFF.

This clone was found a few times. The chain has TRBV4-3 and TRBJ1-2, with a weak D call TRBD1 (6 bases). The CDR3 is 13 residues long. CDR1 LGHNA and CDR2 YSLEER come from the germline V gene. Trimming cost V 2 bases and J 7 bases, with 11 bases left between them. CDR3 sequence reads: CASSQLTGSGYTF. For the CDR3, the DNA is TGCGCCAGCAGCCAACTAACAGGGAGTGGCTACACCTTC.

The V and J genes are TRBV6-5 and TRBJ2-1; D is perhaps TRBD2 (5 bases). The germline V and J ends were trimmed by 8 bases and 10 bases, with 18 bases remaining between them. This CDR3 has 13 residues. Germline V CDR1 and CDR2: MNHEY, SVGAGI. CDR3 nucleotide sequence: TGTGCCAGCTGCCTAACGGGATCCATGGAGCAGTTCTTC. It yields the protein CASCLTGSMEQFF.

CDR3 bases: TGTGCCAGCTCACCTAAGCCGGGACTAGCGGGAGTAGGCGCAGATACGCAGTATTTT. It codes for CASSPKPGLAGVGADTQYF. The chain joins TRBV18 to TRBJ2-3; 14 bases line up with TRBD2. CDR3 length: 19 amino acids. In germline, CDR1 is KGHSH, CDR2 LQKENI. Germline trimming cut 3 bases from V and 4 bases from J; bases unmatched to any gene: 12.

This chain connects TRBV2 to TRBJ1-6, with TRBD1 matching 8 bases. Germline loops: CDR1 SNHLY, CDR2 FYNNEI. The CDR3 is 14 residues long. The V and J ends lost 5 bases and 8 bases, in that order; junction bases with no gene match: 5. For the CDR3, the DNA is TGTGCCAGCAGTCGGGACAGGACGGATTCACCCCTCCACTTT. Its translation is CASSRDRTDSPLHF.

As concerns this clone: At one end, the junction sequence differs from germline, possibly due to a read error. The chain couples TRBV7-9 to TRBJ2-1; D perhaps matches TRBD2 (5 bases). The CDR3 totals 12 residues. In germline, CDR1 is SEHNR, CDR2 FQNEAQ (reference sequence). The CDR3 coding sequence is TGTTCCAGCAGTAGAGCGGACAATGAGCAGTTCTTC. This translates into CSSSRADNEQFF.

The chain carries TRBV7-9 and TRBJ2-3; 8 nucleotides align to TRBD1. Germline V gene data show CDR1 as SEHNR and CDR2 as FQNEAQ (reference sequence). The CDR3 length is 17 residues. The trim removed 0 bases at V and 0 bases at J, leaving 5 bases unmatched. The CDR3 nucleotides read TGTGCCAGCAGCTTAGCCCCAGGGACAGGTAGCACAGATACGCAGTATTTT. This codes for CASSLAPGTGSTDTQYF.

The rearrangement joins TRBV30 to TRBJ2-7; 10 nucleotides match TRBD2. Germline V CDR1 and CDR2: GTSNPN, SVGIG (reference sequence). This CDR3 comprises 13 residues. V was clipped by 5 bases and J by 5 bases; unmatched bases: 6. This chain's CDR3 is CAWASGSGHEQYV. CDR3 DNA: TGTGCCTGGGCTAGCGGGAGCGGCCACGAGCAGTACGTC.

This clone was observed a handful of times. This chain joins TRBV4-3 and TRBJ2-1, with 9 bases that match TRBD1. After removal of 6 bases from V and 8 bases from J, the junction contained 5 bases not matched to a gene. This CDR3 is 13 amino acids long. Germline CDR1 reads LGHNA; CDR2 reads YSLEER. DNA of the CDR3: TGCGCCAGCAGGGACAGGGGTCGCGATGAGCAGTTCTTC. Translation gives CASRDRGRDEQFF.

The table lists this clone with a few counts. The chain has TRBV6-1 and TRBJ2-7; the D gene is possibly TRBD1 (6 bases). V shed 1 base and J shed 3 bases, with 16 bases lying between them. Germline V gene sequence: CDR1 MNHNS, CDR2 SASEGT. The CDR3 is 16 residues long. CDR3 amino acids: CASSEVTGSSFYEQYF. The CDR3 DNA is TGTGCCAGCAGTGAAGTGACAGGCTCTTCCTTCTACGAGCAGTACTTC.

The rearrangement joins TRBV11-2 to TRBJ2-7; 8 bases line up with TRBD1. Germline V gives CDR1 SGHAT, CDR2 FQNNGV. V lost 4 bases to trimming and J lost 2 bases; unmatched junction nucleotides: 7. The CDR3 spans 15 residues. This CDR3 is CASSWGQVIPYEQYF. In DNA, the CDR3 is TGTGCCAGCAGCTGGGGACAGGTGATCCCCTACGAGCAGTACTTC.

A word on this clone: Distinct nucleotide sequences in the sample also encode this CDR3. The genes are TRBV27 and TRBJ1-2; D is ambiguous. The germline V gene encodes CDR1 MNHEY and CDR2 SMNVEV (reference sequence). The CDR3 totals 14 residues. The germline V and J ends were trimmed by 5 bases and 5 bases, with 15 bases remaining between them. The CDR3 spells CASSPVAANYGYTF. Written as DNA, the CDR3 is TGTGCCAGCAGTCCAGTCGCAGCGAATTATGGCTACACCTTC.